This T cell receptor beta chain is drawn from a study of untreated major depressive disorder listed by TCRdb under 2018. Regarding the complete study: In this cross-sectional case-control comparison, antidepressant-free major depressive disorder patients and individually matched non-depressed controls were compared on T cell phenotype and TCR repertoire. Paper-wide results and their limitations: For the sequencing comparisons, planned one-tailed tests were run on just three Vbeta families that had been chosen in advance. A comparatively small study sample was produced by the strict matching and exclusion criteria, and the generalizability of findings was thereby limited.

Comments on this clone: This clone's antigen is unknown. No quality values exist for individual bases; no much larger clone is one base distant.

Each depressed patient was pairwise matched to a non-depressed control for sex, age, current smoking status and body mass index. European descent was reported for all participants. Controls had no current or lifetime mood disorder and scored 5 or less on the Quick Inventory of Depressive Symptoms-Self Report. Major medical conditions, Axis I/II comorbidities, regular medication or illicit drug use, and drinking over 100 g alcohol a week were all grounds for excluding any participant. From each participant, approximately 30 ml of peripheral blood was collected into EDTA tubes. CD4+ T cells were purified from thawed PBMCs by magnetic negative selection with the BD IMag Human CD4 T Lymphocyte Enrichment Set. Flow cytometry confirmed that the CD4+ enrichment method typically gave approximately 96% purity. TCRbeta sequencing was performed on a subgroup of four or five case-control pairs selected blind to chemokine receptor expression and flow-cytometric repertoire skewing results. Every blood sample was taken in the morning at 8:00 a.m., after which PBMCs were separated out using Ficoll-Hypaque gradient centrifugation. PBMCs were cryopreserved by gradual cooling to -80°C and stored in liquid nitrogen until assayed.

The Qiagen DNeasy Blood and Tissue Kit was used to extract total genomic DNA from the purified CD4+ T cells. The TCRbeta CDR3 region, defined according to IMGT, was amplified and sequenced using immunoSEQ immunosequencing protocols. The original methods were these. Raw sequence data were preprocessed by the immunoSEQ service for PCR and sequencing error correction. After being loaded into the immunoSEQ Analyzer, the data underwent further analysis with VDJtools v1.0.7. The paired Wilcoxon signed-rank test was used to test differences between patients and controls. As stored in TCRdb, this immuneACCESS dataset retains in-frame rearrangements with V and J assigned. A fraction of the clones does not appear; measured against another copy, unresolved V genes explain less than half of the discrepancy, and the remainder lacks a known reason. The V and J calls and clone size come from that table; D and trimming were worked out from the DNA. The sample profile shows 20,000 or so clones; around 85% of them were found once. The ten biggest clones cover just over 0.8% of the sample.

The sequencing input was CD4+ T cells from PBMCs. The TCR was taken from a woman in her 30s in good health.

DNA sequence: TGTGCCAGCAGACGAGGCGGGAGAGATGAGCAGTTCTTC. Translated, this gives CASRRGGRDEQFF. The chain was built from TRBV2 and TRBJ2-1, and 7 bases in between align with TRBD2. Ends trimmed: V by 6 bases, J by 8 bases; bases unmatched to a gene: 7. The germline V gene supplies CDR1 SNHLY and CDR2 FYNNEI. Including the terminal cysteine and phenylalanine, the CDR3 comprises 13 residues. Only the CDR3 DNA stays, 39 bases, in frame from base 1.